This T cell receptor beta chain was retrieved from a study of T cell responses to AZD1222 COVID-19 vaccine. Whole-study results and caveats: Increases in Spike-specific TCR breadth and depth were seen after two AZD1222 doses. Repertoires were obtained only post-peak T cell response.

V lost 5 bases to trimming and J lost 5 bases, with 12 bases between them. The CDR3 spans 13 residues. Germline V gene lookup returns CDR1 SGHTA and CDR2 FQGTGA. Produced via immunoSEQ multiplex PCR; TCRdb's table is partial and in-frame only. The sample holds some 170,000 clones; approximately 90% are singletons and the top ten take 4% to 5.5%. This clone has a single count. The target antigen is unknown. The chain combines TRBV7-3 with TRBJ1-1; tentatively, D is TRBD1 (5 bases). The specimen was peripheral blood, collected 28 days after the second AZD1222 dose. The sequence was obtained from an adult who received the AZD1222 COVID-19 vaccine. CDR3 region: CASSIGTVTEAFF. For the CDR3, the DNA is TGTGCCAGCAGCATCGGGACTGTGACTGAAGCTTTCTTT.